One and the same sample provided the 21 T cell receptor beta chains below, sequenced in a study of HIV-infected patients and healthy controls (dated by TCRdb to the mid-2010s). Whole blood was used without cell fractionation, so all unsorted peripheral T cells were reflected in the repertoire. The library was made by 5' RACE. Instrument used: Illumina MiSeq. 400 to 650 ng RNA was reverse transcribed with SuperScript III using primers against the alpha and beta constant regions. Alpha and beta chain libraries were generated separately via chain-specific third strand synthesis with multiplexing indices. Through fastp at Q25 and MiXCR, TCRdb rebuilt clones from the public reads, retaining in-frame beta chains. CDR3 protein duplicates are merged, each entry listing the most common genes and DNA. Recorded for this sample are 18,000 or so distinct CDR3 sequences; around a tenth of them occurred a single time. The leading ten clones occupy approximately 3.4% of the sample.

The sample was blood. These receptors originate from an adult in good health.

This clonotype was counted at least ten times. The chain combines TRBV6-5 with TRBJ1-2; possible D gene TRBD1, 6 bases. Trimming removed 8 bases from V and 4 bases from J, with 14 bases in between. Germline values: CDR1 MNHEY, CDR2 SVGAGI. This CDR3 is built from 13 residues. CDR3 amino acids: CASVGGRPYGYTF. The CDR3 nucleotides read TGTGCCAGCGTAGGGGGACGCCCCTATGGCTACACCTTC.

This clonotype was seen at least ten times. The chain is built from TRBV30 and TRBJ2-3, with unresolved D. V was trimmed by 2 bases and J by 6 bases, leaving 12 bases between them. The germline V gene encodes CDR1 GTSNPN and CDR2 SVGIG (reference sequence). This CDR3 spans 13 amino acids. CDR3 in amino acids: CAWSPAVGDTQYF. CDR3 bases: TGTGCCTGGAGTCCTGCGGTGGGGGATACGCAGTATTTT.

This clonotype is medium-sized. CDR3 region: CASSAGDTGELFF. CDR3 in DNA: TGTGCCAGCAGTGCGGGGGACACCGGGGAGCTGTTTTTT. The J gene is TRBJ2-2, the V gene TRBV6-4; D possibly corresponds to TRBD2 (6 bases). Germline CDR1 MRHNA, CDR2 SNTAGT. The V and J ends lost 4 bases and 3 bases respectively, with 6 bases between them. This CDR3 region has 13 residues.

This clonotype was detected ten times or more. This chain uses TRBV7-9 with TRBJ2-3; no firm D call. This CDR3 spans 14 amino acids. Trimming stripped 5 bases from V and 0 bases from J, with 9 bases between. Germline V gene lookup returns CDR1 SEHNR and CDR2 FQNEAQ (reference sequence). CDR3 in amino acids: CASSPGFSTDTQYF. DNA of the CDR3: TGTGCCAGCAGCCCGGGCTTTAGCACAGATACGCAGTATTTT.

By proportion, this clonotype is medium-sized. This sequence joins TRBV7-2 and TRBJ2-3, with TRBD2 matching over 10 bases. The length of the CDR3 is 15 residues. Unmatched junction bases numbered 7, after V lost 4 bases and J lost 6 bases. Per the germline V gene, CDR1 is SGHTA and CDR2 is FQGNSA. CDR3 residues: CASSYSGRLRDTQYF. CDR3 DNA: TGTGCCAGCAGCTATAGCGGGAGGCTCCGGGATACGCAGTATTTT.

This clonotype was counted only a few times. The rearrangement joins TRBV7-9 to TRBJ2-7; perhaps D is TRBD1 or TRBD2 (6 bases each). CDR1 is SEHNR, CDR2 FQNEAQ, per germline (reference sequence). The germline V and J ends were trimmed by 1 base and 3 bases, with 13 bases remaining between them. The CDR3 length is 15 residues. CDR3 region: CASSLGKGGFYEQYF. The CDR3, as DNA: TGTGCCAGCAGCTTAGGGAAAGGGGGGTTCTACGAGCAGTACTTC. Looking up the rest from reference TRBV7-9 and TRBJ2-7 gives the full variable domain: DTGVSQNPRHKITKRGQNVTFRCDPISEHNRLYWYRQTLGQGPEFLTYFQNEAQLEKSRLLSDRFSAERPKGSFSTLEIQRTEQGDSAMYLCASSLGKGGFYEQYFGPGTRLTVT.

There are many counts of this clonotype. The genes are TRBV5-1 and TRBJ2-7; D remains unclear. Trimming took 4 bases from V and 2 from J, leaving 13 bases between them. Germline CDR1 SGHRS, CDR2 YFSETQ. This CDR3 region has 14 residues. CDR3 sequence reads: CASSAPGPPYEQYF. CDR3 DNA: TGCGCCAGCAGCGCGCCGGGCCCCCCCTACGAGCAGTACTTC. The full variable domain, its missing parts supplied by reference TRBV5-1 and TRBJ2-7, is KAGVTQTPRYLIKTRGQQVTLSCSPISGHRSVSWYQQTPGQGLQFLFEYFSETQRNKGNFPGRFSGRQFSNSRSEMNVSTLELGDSALYLCASSAPGPPYEQYFGPGTRLTVT.

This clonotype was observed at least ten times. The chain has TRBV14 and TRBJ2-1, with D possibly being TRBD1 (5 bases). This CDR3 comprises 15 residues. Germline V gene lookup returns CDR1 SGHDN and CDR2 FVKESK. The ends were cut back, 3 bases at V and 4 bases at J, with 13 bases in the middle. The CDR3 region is CASSHMYQGYNEQFF. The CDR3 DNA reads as TGTGCCAGCAGCCATATGTATCAGGGATACAATGAGCAGTTCTTC.

The CDR3 coding sequence is TGTGCTAGTGGTTCTCTCAGGGGGGCTCACACTGAAGCTTTCTTT. It specifies CASGSLRGAHTEAFF. The chain is built from TRBV12-5 and TRBJ1-1, with 7 bases identical to TRBD1. The CDR3 loop spans 15 amino acids. The J segment lost 3 bases and the V segment lost 4 bases, leaving 8 bases of the junction unmatched. The germline gives CDR1 LGHNT, CDR2 FRNRAP.

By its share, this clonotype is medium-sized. DNA for the CDR3: TGCGCCAGCCGCTCGGAGGGTGAGCAGCCCCAGCATTTT. Protein: CASRSEGEQPQHF. The rearrangement uses TRBV5-1 and TRBJ1-5; D is unresolved. V was clipped by 7 bases and J by 7 bases, with 15 bases between them. The CDR3 spans 13 residues. The germline V gene has CDR1 SGHRS and CDR2 YFSETQ.

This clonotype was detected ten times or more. The CDR3 sequence: CASSGLGQAQETQYF. The CDR3 region has the DNA TGCGCCAGCAGCGGATTGGGACAGGCGCAAGAGACCCAGTACTTC. The rearrangement links TRBV5-1 to TRBJ2-5; 8 bases line up with TRBD1. The CDR3 is 15 amino acids. Germline V CDR1 and CDR2: SGHRS, YFSETQ. The ends lost 4 bases at V and 2 bases at J; junction bases unmatched: 7.

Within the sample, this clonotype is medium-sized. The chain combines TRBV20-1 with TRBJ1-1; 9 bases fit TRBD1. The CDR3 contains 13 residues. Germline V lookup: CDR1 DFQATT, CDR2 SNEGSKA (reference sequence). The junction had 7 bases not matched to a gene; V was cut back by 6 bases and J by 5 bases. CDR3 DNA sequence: TGCAGTGCAAAGACAGGGGGTAATACTGAAGCTTTCTTT. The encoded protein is CSAKTGGNTEAFF.

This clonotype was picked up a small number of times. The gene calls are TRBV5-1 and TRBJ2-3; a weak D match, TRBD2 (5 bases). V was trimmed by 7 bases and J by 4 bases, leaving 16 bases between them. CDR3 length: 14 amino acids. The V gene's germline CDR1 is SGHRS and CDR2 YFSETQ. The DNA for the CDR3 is TGCGCCAGCTTCGACAACCGGGGAGCAGATACGCAGTATTTT. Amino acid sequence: CASFDNRGADTQYF.

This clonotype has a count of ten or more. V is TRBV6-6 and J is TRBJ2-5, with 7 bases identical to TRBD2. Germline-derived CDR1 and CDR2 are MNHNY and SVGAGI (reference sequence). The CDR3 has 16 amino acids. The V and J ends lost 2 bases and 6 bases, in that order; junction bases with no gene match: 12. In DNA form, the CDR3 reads TGTGCCAGCAGTTACACCCTAGCGGAGTTCGGGAAGACCCAGTACTTC. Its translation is CASSYTLAEFGKTQYF.

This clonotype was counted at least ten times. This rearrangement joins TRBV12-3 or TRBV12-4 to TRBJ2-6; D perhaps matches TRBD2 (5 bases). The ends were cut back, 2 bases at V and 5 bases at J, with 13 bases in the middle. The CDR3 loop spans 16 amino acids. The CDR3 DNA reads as TGTGCCAGCAGTTTAATTTCCGGGGTCTGGGCCAACGTCCTGACTTTC. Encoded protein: CASSLISGVWANVLTF.

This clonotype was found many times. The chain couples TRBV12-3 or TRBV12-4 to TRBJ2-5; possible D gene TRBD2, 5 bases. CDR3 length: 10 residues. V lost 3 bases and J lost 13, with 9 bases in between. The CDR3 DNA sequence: TGTGCCAGCAGTTTCGGGAACTCGTACTTC. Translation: CASSFGNSYF.

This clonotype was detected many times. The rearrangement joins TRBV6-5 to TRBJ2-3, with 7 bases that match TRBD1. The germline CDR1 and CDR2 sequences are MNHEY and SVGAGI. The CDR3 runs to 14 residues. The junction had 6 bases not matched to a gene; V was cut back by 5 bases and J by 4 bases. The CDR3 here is CASSPIQGADTQYF. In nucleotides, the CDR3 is TGTGCCAGCAGTCCTATTCAGGGGGCAGATACGCAGTATTTT.

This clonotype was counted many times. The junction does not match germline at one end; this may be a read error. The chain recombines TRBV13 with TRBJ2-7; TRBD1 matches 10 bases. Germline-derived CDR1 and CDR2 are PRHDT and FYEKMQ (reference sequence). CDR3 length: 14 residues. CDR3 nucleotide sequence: TGTGCCAGCAGCCCCCCCTCGGGGACAGGGGTTTTCGCGTTC. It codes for CASSPPSGTGVFAF.

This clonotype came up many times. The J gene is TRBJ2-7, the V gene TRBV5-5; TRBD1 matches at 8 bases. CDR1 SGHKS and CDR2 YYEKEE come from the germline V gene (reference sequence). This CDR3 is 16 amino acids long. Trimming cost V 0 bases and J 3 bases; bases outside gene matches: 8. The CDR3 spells CASSLGPGTGYYEQYF. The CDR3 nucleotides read TGTGCCAGCAGCTTGGGCCCCGGGACAGGTTACTACGAGCAGTACTTC.

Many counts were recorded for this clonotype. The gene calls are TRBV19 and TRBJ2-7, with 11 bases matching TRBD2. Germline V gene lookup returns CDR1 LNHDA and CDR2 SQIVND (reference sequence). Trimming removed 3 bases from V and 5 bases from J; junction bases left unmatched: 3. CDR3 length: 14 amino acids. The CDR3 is CASSITSGSNEQYF. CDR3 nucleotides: TGTGCCAGTAGTATTACTAGCGGGAGTAACGAGCAGTACTTC.

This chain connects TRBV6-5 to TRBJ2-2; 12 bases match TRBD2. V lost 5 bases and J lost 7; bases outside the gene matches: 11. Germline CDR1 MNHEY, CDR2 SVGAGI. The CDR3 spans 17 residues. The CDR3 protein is CASSLKPLAGGSGELFF. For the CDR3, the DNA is TGTGCCAGCAGTCTAAAACCTCTAGCGGGAGGGAGCGGGGAGCTGTTTTTT.